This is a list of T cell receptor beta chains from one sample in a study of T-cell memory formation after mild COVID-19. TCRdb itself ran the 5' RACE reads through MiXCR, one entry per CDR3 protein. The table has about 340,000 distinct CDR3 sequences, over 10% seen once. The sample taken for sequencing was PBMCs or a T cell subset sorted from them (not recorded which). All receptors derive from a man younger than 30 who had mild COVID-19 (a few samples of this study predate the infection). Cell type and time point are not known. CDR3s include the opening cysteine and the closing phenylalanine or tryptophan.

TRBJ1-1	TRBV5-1	CPSSFPRDTEAFF
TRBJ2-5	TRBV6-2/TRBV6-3	CASSPRQGADQETQYF
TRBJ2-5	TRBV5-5	CASSLTGGIIETQYF
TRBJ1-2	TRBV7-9	CASSRSLGYTF
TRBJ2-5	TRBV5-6	CASHPRGGQETQYF
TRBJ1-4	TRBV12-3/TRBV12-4	CASGGAGGKLFF
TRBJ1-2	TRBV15	CATSRDRISYGYTF
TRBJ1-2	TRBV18	CASSPRGLYGYTF
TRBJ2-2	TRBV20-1	CSADSGTNTGELFF
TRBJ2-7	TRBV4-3	CASSSNTAYEQYF
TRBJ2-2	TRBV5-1	CATSGTGFAGELFF
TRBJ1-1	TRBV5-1	CASSLGPLSGAFF
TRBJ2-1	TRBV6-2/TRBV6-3	CASSYSEDGNQFF
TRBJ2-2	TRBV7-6	CASGGQNSGELFF
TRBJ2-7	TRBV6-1	CASTGMDKSYEQYF
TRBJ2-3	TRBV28	CASSLGTGHTDTQYF
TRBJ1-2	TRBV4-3	CASSQDLTGNYGYTF
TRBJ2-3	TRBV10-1	CASSEGRRGVADTQYF
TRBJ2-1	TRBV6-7	CASSYLGTSGNEQFF
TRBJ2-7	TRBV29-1	CSAEGDTYEQYF